This T cell receptor beta chain was sequenced for a study of OX40 agonist ivuxolimab in advanced cancers. Looking at the study overall: Ivuxolimab, which targeted the costimulatory receptor OX40 (CD134), was an agonistic, fully human IgG2 monoclonal antibody. Intravenous ivuxolimab was administered to patients every 2 weeks at six dose levels: 0.01, 0.1, 0.3, 1.5, 3 and 10 mg/kg. The dose-escalation cohort was about 87% male with a mean age of about 54 years, ranging from about 20 to 80. Among the roughly 52 dose-escalation patients, roughly 20 had hepatocellular carcinoma, about 15 melanoma, 9 renal cell carcinoma and 9 head and neck cancer. Three dose-escalation patients achieved partial responses, one with hepatocellular carcinoma and two with cutaneous melanoma. Prior anti-PD-1, anti-PD-L1 or anti-CTLA-4 therapy was permitted, and 40% to 50% of dose-escalation patients had received checkpoint inhibitors. The paper reports the monotherapy dose-escalation portion (N of about 50 patients) of the phase I ivuxolimab trial. Peripheral TCRbeta sequencing aimed to test whether ivuxolimab altered TCR sequence diversity and caused clonal T-cell expansion. General findings and caveats noted by the study authors: After ivuxolimab, expanded clones were on average more numerous among CD8+ T cells than among CD4+ T cells. At doses of 0.1 to 3.0 mg/kg, clonal expansion of both CD4+ and CD8+ blood T cells was observed from baseline to week 6. In the 0.1-3.0 mg/kg groups, partial responders had among the lowest normalized peripheral clonal expansion, particularly in CD8+ T cells. Low levels of normalized T-cell clonal expansion were also seen in some patients who did not respond. The antigen specificity of the clonally expanded peripheral T cells was not determined.

Concerning this clone itself: The clone's antigen remains unknown. The sample holds no much larger clone one base away, and base qualities are not on file.

The CDR3 measures 14 amino acids from cysteine to phenylalanine. Only the CDR3 region is kept as DNA, spanning 42 bases read in frame from base 1. The junction shows trimming of 6 bases on V and 2 bases on J, plus 12 bases between the germline ends. As encoded in the germline V gene (reference sequence), CDR1 is MNHEY while CDR2 is SMNVEV. Genomic DNA was isolated from the sorted cells so that the TCRbeta CDR3 region could be sequenced. The immunoSEQ Assay was used to sequence the TCRbeta CDR3 regions. TCRdb stores this immuneACCESS table with in-frame sequences only. Part of the clones is absent; in the studies checked, under half of the shortfall reflects unresolved V genes, and no reason is known for the rest. The sample table records about 61,000 clones; nearly 90% of these occur just once. The ten top clones hold less than 0.45% of the sample. The trial excluded patients who had a history of autoimmune disease or were on systemic immunosuppression. Peripheral blood for TCR sequencing was collected from all dose cohorts at baseline, on cycle 4 day 1, and on cycle 7 day 1. The samples were taken from a phase I, first-in-human, multicenter, open-label dose-escalation trial of ivuxolimab. Adults with locally advanced or metastatic head and neck squamous cell, hepatocellular, melanoma or renal cell carcinoma were enrolled in the trial. Before TCR sequencing, CD4+ T cells and CD8+ T cells were sorted from peripheral blood as separate populations.

The sample was CD4+ or CD8+ T cells sorted from blood, taken in a trial of the OX40 agonist ivuxolimab. This TCR derives from an adult with an advanced solid tumor such as melanoma, head and neck, liver or kidney cancer. The chain joins TRBV27 to TRBJ2-3; tentative D gene TRBD1, with 6 bases matching. The bases are TGTGCCAGCAGCCTAAACAGGGTCACAGATACGCAGTATTTT. This translates into CASSLNRVTDTQYF.